This TCR beta chain was sequenced during a study of blood T cells in healthy people across ages. The CDR3 is made up of 17 amino acids. V gave up 3 bases and J gave up 0 bases; unmatched junction bases: 6. A second roughly 6 to 12 cycle PCR used barcoded and J-beta primers. TCRdb processed the 5' RACE reads anew with MiXCR; each CDR3 protein has one entry. The sample yields more than 550,000 distinct CDR3 sequences, 22% seen once. The sample holds a few counts of this clonotype. The sequence was obtained from a man between 65 and 85 years old in good health. The source material was blood. The rearrangement joins TRBV12-3 or TRBV12-4 to TRBJ1-5; 9 nucleotides line up with TRBD1. The CDR3 bases are TGTGCCAGCAGTTTCGGGACAGGGCGGAATAGCAATCAGCCCCAGCATTTT. Translation: CASSFGTGRNSNQPQHF.